These 16 T cell receptor beta chains came from one sample sequenced in a study of regulatory T cells in long-lasting Graves disease. Construction of TCR beta libraries relied on iRepertoire HTBI primers and on Arm-PCR targeting CDR3 regions. TCRdb used MiXCR to reprocess the multiplex PCR reads, holding one entry per CDR3 protein. The repertoire holds 450,000 to 600,000 distinct CDR3 sequences, with roughly 17% as singletons. Regarding time point: newly diagnosed GD, antithyroid drugs for less than 3 months. Isolated PBMC RNA provided the starting material for the TCR library. This sample was also put to use in a study of T cells in Graves' hyperthyroidism and ophthalmopathy.

The starting material was peripheral blood mononuclear cells (PBMCs), obtained at new diagnosis, from a patient treated with antithyroid drugs. The receptors come from a man aged 40-50 years with Graves disease.

This clonotype occurred many times. The chain couples TRBV5-1 to TRBJ1-2, with D unresolved. The V gene's germline CDR1 is SGHRS and CDR2 YFSETQ. The CDR3 runs 13 residues. V was clipped by 4 bases and J by 6 bases, with 13 bases between them. The CDR3 nucleotides are TGCGCCAGCAGCCCAAACACTGGGGATGGCTACACCTTC. Its translation is CASSPNTGDGYTF.

This clonotype has ten or more counts. The chain combines TRBV20-1 with TRBJ1-2; 7 bases map to TRBD1. Germline loops: CDR1 DFQATT, CDR2 SNEGSKA (reference sequence). The CDR3 is made up of 14 amino acids. Unmatched junction bases numbered 14, after V lost 5 bases and J lost 8 bases. The CDR3 DNA is TGCAGTGCTGACACTCCGGGACAGACAAGGGGCTACACCTTC. Translated, it gives CSADTPGQTRGYTF.

This clonotype was counted ten times or more. V is TRBV20-1 and J is TRBJ2-7, with 13 bases identical to TRBD2. CDR1 is DFQATT and CDR2 is SNEGSKA in the germline V gene (reference sequence). V gave up 4 bases and J gave up 4 bases; unmatched junction bases: 7. This CDR3 has 15 amino acids. CDR3 sequence (DNA): TGCAGTGCTACCTTACTAGCGGGAGGGCCTTACGAGCAGTACTTC. Residues: CSATLLAGGPYEQYF.

This clonotype was picked up many times. The chain links TRBV28 to TRBJ1-5; D call uncertain. Germline CDR1 and CDR2: MDHEN and SYDVKM. V lost 4 bases and J lost 4, with 17 bases in between. There are 16 residues in the CDR3. The CDR3 protein is CASSSPRPTQNQPQHF. CDR3 bases: TGTGCCAGCAGTTCACCCCGCCCCACACAAAATCAGCCCCAGCATTTT.

This clonotype has just a few counts. The rearrangement uses TRBV29-1 and TRBJ2-5; perhaps TRBD2 as D (6 bases). Germline loops: CDR1 SQVTM, CDR2 ANQGSEA. The germline V and J ends were trimmed by 6 bases and 5 bases, with 16 bases remaining between them. This CDR3 contains 13 residues. CDR3 nucleotide sequence: TGCAGCGTAGGGGACTCTTTTGGGGAGACCCAGTACTTC. It translates to CSVGDSFGETQYF.

This clonotype was observed a handful of times. V usage is TRBV28 and J usage is TRBJ1-4, with D hard to call. CDR3 size: 15 residues. CDR1 MDHEN and CDR2 SYDVKM come from the germline V gene. V lost 4 bases to trimming and J lost 3 bases, with 12 bases between them. CDR3 loop: CASSSPGFSNEKLFF. Here the CDR3 DNA reads TGTGCCAGCAGTTCCCCAGGTTTTTCTAATGAAAAACTGTTTTTT.

Concerning this clonotype itself: With only one base between it and a far larger clone, this is likely a read error. The CDR3 here is CASSRAGNRNEQYF. CDR3 sequence (DNA): TGTGCCAGCAGCCGAGCCGGGAATAGGAATGAGCAGTACTTC. The chain is built from TRBV11-2 and TRBJ2-4; TRBD2 might be the D (5 bases). This CDR3 has 14 residues. V was shortened by 5 bases and J by 13 bases, with 21 bases between the two germline ends. CDR1 is SGHAT and CDR2 is FQNNGV in the germline V gene.

This clonotype was detected a few times. The J gene is TRBJ2-7, the V gene TRBV4-2, with 13 bases matching TRBD2. CDR3 length equals 15 residues. The germline gives CDR1 LGHNA, CDR2 YNFKEQ. J lost 6 bases, V lost 3 bases, and 5 bases had no gene match. This chain's CDR3 is CASSQRLAGGGEQYF. Written as DNA, the CDR3 is TGTGCCAGCAGCCAGCGACTAGCGGGAGGAGGCGAGCAGTACTTC.

The chain joins TRBV7-3 to TRBJ2-1; D may correspond to TRBD1 or TRBD2 (5 bases each). Deletions cut 5 bases from V and 5 bases from J, with 28 bases between. The length of the CDR3 is 19 residues. The germline V gene encodes CDR1 SGHTA and CDR2 FQGTGA. CDR3 amino acids: CASSPNPPLRRLGHNEQFF. The CDR3 region has the DNA TGTGCCAGCAGCCCTAACCCCCCCCTTCGCCGACTGGGACACAATGAGCAGTTCTTC.

This clonotype was counted ten times or more. This chain joins TRBV2 and TRBJ2-1, with D possibly TRBD2 on 6 matching bases. The CDR3 spans 15 residues. Germline V gives CDR1 SNHLY, CDR2 FYNNEI. The germline V and J ends were trimmed by 3 bases and 1 base, with 10 bases remaining between them. DNA for the CDR3: TGTGCCAGCAGTGAGGCGGGGCGATCCTACAATGAGCAGTTCTTC. Its protein is CASSEAGRSYNEQFF.

This clonotype was detected a few times. This clone may be a read error of a much larger clone one base away. This chain links TRBV3-1 with TRBJ2-3; 9 positions match TRBD2. CDR3 length: 18 amino acids. Germline V lookup: CDR1 LGHDT, CDR2 YNNKEL (reference sequence). V shed 4 bases and J 4 bases; nucleotides not matched to a gene: 15. The CDR3 DNA follows: TGTGCCAGCAGCCCTCCGTTCGGAGCTAGCGGGATCGCAGATACGCAGTATTTT. Amino acid sequence: CASSPPFGASGIADTQYF.

The chain couples TRBV20-1 to TRBJ2-1; 11 bases match TRBD2. This CDR3 contains 15 residues. V gave up 0 bases and J gave up 3 bases; unmatched junction bases: 1. Germline values: CDR1 DFQATT, CDR2 SNEGSKA (reference sequence). CDR3 sequence (DNA): TGCAGTGCTAGAGATGGGACTAGCGGCTACAATGAGCAGTTCTTC. Translated, it gives CSARDGTSGYNEQFF.

This clonotype has at least ten counts. This chain links TRBV6-2 or TRBV6-3 with TRBJ2-7; D remains unclear. Per the germline V gene, CDR1 is MNHEY and CDR2 is SVGEGT. V was pared by 2 bases and J by 4 bases, with 9 bases between. CDR3 length: 13 residues. In nucleotides, the CDR3 is TGTGCCAGCAGTTACCCGTACTCATACGAGCAGTACTTC. Its protein product is CASSYPYSYEQYF.

The V call is TRBV7-8, the J call TRBJ2-1, with D maybe TRBD2 (5 bases). Deletions cut 5 bases from V and 6 bases from J, with 14 bases between. From germline, CDR1 is SGHVS and CDR2 FQNEAQ. The CDR3 has 14 amino acids. The CDR3 region is CASSTPGFINEQFF. The CDR3 coding sequence is TGTGCCAGCAGCACACCGGGATTTATCAATGAGCAGTTCTTC.

This clonotype was observed a few times. J is TRBJ2-2 and V is TRBV4-1; 8 bases fit TRBD1. V lost 3 bases and J lost 5; bases outside the gene matches: 5. In germline, CDR1 is MGHRA, CDR2 YSYEKL. This CDR3 is 15 amino acids long. Here the CDR3 DNA reads TGCGCCAGCAGCCAGCCGGACAGGGCAACCGGGGAGCTGTTTTTT. It is translated as CASSQPDRATGELFF.

This clonotype was seen at least ten times. The chain couples TRBV3-1 to TRBJ2-2; D possibly corresponds to TRBD1 (6 bases). This CDR3 spans 16 amino acids. The V and J ends lost 4 bases and 0 bases respectively, with 12 bases between them. From germline, CDR1 is LGHDT and CDR2 YNNKEL (reference sequence). CDR3 bases: TGTGCCAGCAGCCTACGGACAGCTGCGAACACCGGGGAGCTGTTTTTT. It specifies CASSLRTAANTGELFF.